The 16 T cell receptor beta chains listed next were all sequenced from one sample in a study of human T cells and chemical hapten exposure. TCRdb reanalysed the RACE reads using MiXCR and keeps one entry per CDR3 protein. The sample contains about 400,000 distinct CDR3 sequences, under 6.5% of which appear only once. The time point is: patch test 2, 6 weeks after DPC sensitization. Stated treatment: therapeutic diphenylcyclopropenone sensitization with weekly scalp DPC. This specimen consisted of whole blood, obtained in connection with sensitization to the hapten diphenylcyclopropenone (DPC). The origin of the receptors is a woman between 18 and 29 years old with alopecia areata. Some clones in this sample may be carry-over from other donors' samples.

The chain uses TRBV11-2 and TRBJ1-2, with TRBD1 as a possible D gene (6 bases). The CDR3 is 16 amino acids. The germline CDR1 and CDR2 sequences are SGHAT and FQNNGV. V was clipped by 5 bases and J by 3 bases, with 19 bases between them. CDR3 sequence (DNA): TGTGCCAGCAGCCCAAACTCAGGGGCGGCCTACTATGGCTACACCTTC. Protein: CASSPNSGAAYYGYTF.

The chain carries TRBV3-1 and TRBJ2-3; possibly TRBD1 for D (6 bases). The V end was cut by 1 base, the J end by 2 bases, with 10 bases between. Germline CDR1 is LGHDT and CDR2 is YNNKEL (reference sequence). This CDR3 spans 15 amino acids. CDR3: CASSQGQAYTDTQYF. DNA for the CDR3: TGTGCCAGCAGCCAAGGACAGGCCTACACAGATACGCAGTATTTT.

This clonotype was seen more than once but under ten times. The genes are TRBV6-5 and TRBJ2-2; D is possibly TRBD1 (5 bases). Trimming removed 5 bases from V and 3 bases from J, with 10 bases in between. This CDR3 comprises 14 residues. The V gene's germline CDR1 is MNHEY and CDR2 SVGAGI. The CDR3 loop reads CASSKAGYTGELFF. DNA of the CDR3: TGTGCCAGCAGTAAAGCAGGGTACACCGGGGAGCTGTTTTTT.

V gene TRBV5-1 combines with J gene TRBJ1-1; D is perhaps TRBD1 (6 bases). CDR1 and CDR2 from the germline V gene are SGHRS and YFSETQ. Trimming removed 4 bases at V and 6 bases at J, with 13 bases between. This CDR3 spans 13 amino acids. CDR3 residues: CASSRQGSSEAFF. CDR3 sequence (DNA): TGCGCCAGCAGCCGGCAGGGGAGCTCTGAAGCTTTCTTT.

The gene calls are TRBV3-1 and TRBJ2-2; TRBD2 matches at 8 bases. Germline assignment: CDR1 LGHDT and CDR2 YNNKEL (reference sequence). The CDR3 spans 15 residues. Germline trimming cut 5 bases from V and 1 base from J; bases unmatched to any gene: 3. For the CDR3, the DNA is TGTGCCAGCAGCTATAGCGGGGTGAACACCGGGGAGCTGTTTTTT. Its translation: CASSYSGVNTGELFF.

This sequence joins TRBV4-3 and TRBJ2-7; a possible D gene is TRBD2 (7 bases). Per germline, CDR1 LGHNA and CDR2 YSLEER. The CDR3 totals 15 residues. Trimming cost V 0 bases and J 4 bases, with 13 bases left between them. The CDR3 region is CASSQEWGGLYEQYF. CDR3 in DNA: TGCGCCAGCAGCCAAGAATGGGGGGGGCTTTACGAGCAGTACTTC.

This clonotype was observed at least ten times. This rearrangement joins TRBV7-9 to TRBJ1-6, with 10 bases matching TRBD1. The CDR3 runs 15 residues. J lost 10 bases, V lost 1 base, and 4 bases had no gene match. Looked up from germline, CDR1 is SEHNR and CDR2 is FQNEAQ (reference sequence). The chain's CDR3 is CASSLGGQGLSPLHF. DNA of the CDR3: TGTGCCAGCAGCTTAGGGGGACAGGGGCTCTCACCCCTCCACTTT.

This clonotype was counted between two and nine times. This chain uses TRBV7-9 with TRBJ2-5; D could derive from TRBD1 or TRBD2 (6 bases each). Germline-derived CDR1 and CDR2 are SEHNR and FQNEAQ (reference sequence). Trimming removed 5 bases at V and 2 bases at J, with 24 bases between. CDR3 length: 18 amino acids. This CDR3 reads CASSPFQGGTSEQETQYF. CDR3 DNA sequence: TGTGCCAGCAGCCCCTTCCAAGGGGGGACAAGCGAACAAGAGACCCAGTACTTC.

The chain has TRBV21-1 and TRBJ1-1. TRBV21-1 is given as a pseudogene. This CDR3 is built from 12 residues. The CDR3 loop is CASSKDVGEAFF. Written as DNA, the CDR3 is TGTGCCAGCAGCAAAGACGTGGGAGAAGCTTTCTTT.

This clonotype has a count of ten or more. The chain carries TRBV15 and TRBJ2-7; D is perhaps TRBD2 (6 bases). The CDR3 length is 14 residues. V lost 4 bases to trimming and J lost 5 bases, with 15 bases between them. Per germline, CDR1 LNHNV and CDR2 YYDKDF (reference sequence). The CDR3 sequence is CATSTTGDTDEQYF. CDR3 in DNA: TGTGCCACCAGCACCACGGGGGATACGGACGAGCAGTACTTC. The full variable domain, its missing parts supplied by reference TRBV15 and TRBJ2-7, is DAMVIQNPRYQVTQFGKPVTLSCSQTLNHNVMYWYQQKSSQAPKLLFHYYDKDFNNEADTPDNFQSRRPNTSFCFLDIRSPGLGDTAMYLCATSTTGDTDEQYFGPGTRLTVT.

In its sample, this clonotype was seen many times. This chain connects TRBV14 to TRBJ1-2; 7 bases are shared with TRBD1. This CDR3 is 14 amino acids long. Germline CDR1 reads SGHDN; CDR2 reads FVKESK. J was trimmed by 11 bases and V by 2 bases; bases with no gene match: 11. The CDR3 sequence is CASSQTGTAKLYTF. The CDR3 nucleotides read TGTGCCAGCAGCCAAACCGGGACAGCAAAACTATACACCTTC.

This clonotype showed up many times. The chain is built from TRBV6-2 or TRBV6-3 and TRBJ1-5, with D perhaps TRBD1 (6 bases). CDR3 size: 14 residues. Germline CDR1 and CDR2: MNHEY and SVGEGT. V lost 6 bases and J lost 5, with 14 bases in between. This CDR3 reads CASSTDRSYQPQHF. The CDR3, as DNA: TGTGCCAGCAGCACCGACAGGTCATATCAGCCCCAGCATTTT.

The rearrangement joins TRBV4-1 to TRBJ1-2; TRBD1 is a possible D gene (5 bases). V gave up 2 bases and J gave up 4 bases, with 14 bases separating them. This CDR3 comprises 15 residues. CDR1 MGHRA and CDR2 YSYEKL come from the germline V gene. The CDR3 loop reads CASSQQRGRGYGYTF. In DNA form, the CDR3 reads TGCGCCAGCAGCCAACAGAGGGGTCGCGGCTATGGCTACACCTTC.

Only a few counts were recorded for this clonotype. The CDR3 DNA sequence: TGTGCCAGCAGCGTAGACACTGCCCTTTATAGCAATCAGCCCCAGCATTTT. Protein sequence: CASSVDTALYSNQPQHF. V is TRBV7-8 and J is TRBJ1-5; D is unclear. The CDR3 is made up of 17 amino acids. V dropped 5 bases and J dropped 0 bases, with 17 bases sitting between them. CDR1 is SGHVS and CDR2 is FQNEAQ in the germline V gene.

This clonotype was seen only a few times. The chain joins TRBV29-1 to TRBJ2-7, with D perhaps being TRBD1 or TRBD2 (5 bases each). Trimming removed 6 bases at V and 7 bases at J, with 25 bases between. Germline V gene lookup returns CDR1 SQVTM and CDR2 ANQGSEA. This CDR3 is built from 15 residues. Here the CDR3 DNA reads TGCAGCGTCGGTAGGGACGGATCGCCCCCCGGGGAGCAGTACTTC. It codes for CSVGRDGSPPGEQYF.

In this sample, this clonotype turned up a few times. The gene calls are TRBV27 and TRBJ2-7; 8 positions agree with TRBD1. The CDR3 covers 17 residues. In germline, CDR1 is MNHEY, CDR2 SMNVEV (reference sequence). Losses at the gene ends were 5 bases for V and 4 bases for J; bases not matched to a gene: 16. DNA of the CDR3: TGTGCCAGCAGTCCTTGGGCAGGGGGCGCAGAAAGTTACGAGCAGTACTTC. It yields the protein CASSPWAGGAESYEQYF.